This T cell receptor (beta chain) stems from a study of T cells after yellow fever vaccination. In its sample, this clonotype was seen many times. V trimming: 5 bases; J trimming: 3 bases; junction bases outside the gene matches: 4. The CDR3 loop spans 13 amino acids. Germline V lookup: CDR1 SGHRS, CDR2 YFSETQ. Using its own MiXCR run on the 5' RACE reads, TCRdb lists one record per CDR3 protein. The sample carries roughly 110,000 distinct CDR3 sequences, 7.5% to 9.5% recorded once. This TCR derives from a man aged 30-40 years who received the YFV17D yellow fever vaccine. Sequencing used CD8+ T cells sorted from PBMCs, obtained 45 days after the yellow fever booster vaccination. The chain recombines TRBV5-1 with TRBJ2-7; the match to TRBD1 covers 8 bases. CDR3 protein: CASSYDRGYEQYF. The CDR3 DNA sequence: TGCGCCAGCAGTTATGACAGGGGCTACGAGCAGTACTTC.